Here is one T cell receptor beta chain with its context. The record originates from a study of CD8+CD57+ T cells in acquired aplastic anemia. TCR beta VDJ and CDR3 profiles were obtained from a genomic DNA template. TCRdb fed the reads into MiXCR, producing one record per CDR3 protein. There are roughly 280,000 distinct CDR3 sequences in the sample; 56% occur only once, and roughly 1.2% lies in the top ten. All patients picked for sequencing had shown, by flow cytometry, an expansion of CD8+CD57+ cells. The sample taken for sequencing was sorted CD4+, CD8+, or CD8+CD57+ T cells (not recorded which) from PBMCs. This clonotype was sampled from a human donor with aplastic anemia.

The CDR3 is CASSRSQVGSGTEAFF. The CDR3 DNA is TGCGCCAGCAGCCGCTCTCAAGTAGGGAGTGGCACTGAAGCTTTCTTT. The J gene is TRBJ1-1, the V gene TRBV4-1; no firm D call. The ends were cut back, 4 bases at V and 4 bases at J, with 19 bases in the middle. The CDR3 runs to 16 residues. Germline V gene lookup returns CDR1 MGHRA and CDR2 YSYEKL.